In this sample, the clone carrying this TCR beta chain turned up a few times. The sample is drawn from a study of T cells in Graves' hyperthyroidism and ophthalmopathy. The CDR3 runs to 20 residues. Germline trimming cut 3 bases from V and 1 base from J; bases unmatched to any gene: 15. Germline CDR1 reads MNHEY; CDR2 reads SVGAGI. Researchers amplified the TCR beta CDR3 regions from RNA transcripts. HTBI primers drove first-round RT-PCR of the TCR CDR3. TCRdb fed the multiplex PCR reads into MiXCR, producing one record per CDR3 protein. The profile shows roughly 550,000 distinct CDR3 sequences, 15% to 20% of them singletons.

The clonotype comes from a woman aged 25 to 39 with Graves' ophthalmopathy. The chain uses TRBV6-5 and TRBJ2-4; TRBD1 matches at 10 bases. The sequenced sample consisted of blood. This CDR3 is CASSYPDRDRGNWAKNIQYF. CDR3 in DNA: TGTGCCAGCAGTTATCCCGACCGGGACAGGGGTAATTGGGCCAAAAACATTCAGTACTTC.